This T cell receptor beta chain was captured by sequencing in a study of shared clonotypes between healthy human individuals. Looking at the study overall: Researchers assigned three CD4 naive, three CD4 memory, two CD8 naive and one CD8 memory plate to each donor.

Method: immunoSEQ multiplex PCR; TCRdb's copy keeps in-frame clones and lacks some. Of over 850,000 clones listed, about 80% are singletons. With 2 bases clipped from V and 5 bases from J, the junction kept 8 bases outside the gene matches. The CDR3 is made up of 16 amino acids. Sequencing was done on a sample of memory CD4+ T cells from PBMCs. The subset denotes: CD45RA-negative fraction. The chain is built from TRBV6-7 and TRBJ1-5, with TRBD1 matching 8 bases. TRBV6-7 is an open reading frame, and its role is uncertain. The source of this sequence is a young man in good health. Some clones in this sample may be carry-over from other donors' samples. The CDR3, as DNA: TGTGCCAGCAGTTACGATGGACAGGGTACGTATCAGCCCCAGCATTTT. It specifies CASSYDGQGTYQPQHF.